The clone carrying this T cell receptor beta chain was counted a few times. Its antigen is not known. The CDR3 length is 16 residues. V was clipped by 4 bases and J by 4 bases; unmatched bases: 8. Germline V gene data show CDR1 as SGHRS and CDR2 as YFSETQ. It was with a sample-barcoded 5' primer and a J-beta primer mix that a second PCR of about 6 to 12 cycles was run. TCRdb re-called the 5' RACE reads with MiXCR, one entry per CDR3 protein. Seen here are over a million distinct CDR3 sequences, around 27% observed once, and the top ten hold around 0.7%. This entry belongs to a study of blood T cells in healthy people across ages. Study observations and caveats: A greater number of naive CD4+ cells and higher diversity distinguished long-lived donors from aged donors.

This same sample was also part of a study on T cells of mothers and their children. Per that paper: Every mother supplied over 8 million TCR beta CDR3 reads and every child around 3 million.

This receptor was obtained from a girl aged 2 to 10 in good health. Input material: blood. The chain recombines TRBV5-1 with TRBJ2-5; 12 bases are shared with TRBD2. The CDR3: CASSPAATSGGETQYF. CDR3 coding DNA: TGCGCCAGCAGCCCGGCAGCGACTAGCGGGGGAGAGACCCAGTACTTC.